The entry below describes one T cell receptor beta chain. Its antigen remains unknown. The run depth of the assay was deep. Some clones are missing from TCRdb's copy, which holds only in-frame ones; the method was immunoSEQ multiplex PCR. The table has some 2,000,000 clones, almost 96% seen once; the top ten hold 0.13%. CDR3 length: 17 residues. V lost 5 bases to trimming and J lost 8 bases; unmatched junction nucleotides: 19. In germline, CDR1 is ENHRY, CDR2 SYGVKD. This sample stems from a study of shared clonotypes between healthy human individuals. Study-level results: Across subsets, estimated richness was generally greater for naive than for memory populations. There were few donors, and this limited the genetic and exposure-history diversity represented.

The sequence came from a man aged 18-30 years in good health. The chain joins TRBV10-3 to TRBJ2-7, with 9 bases fitting TRBD2. Input material: naive CD4+ T cells sorted from blood. Subset specified: CD45RA+ positively selected. The CDR3 loop is CAISLGIQAREGGKQYF. The DNA for the CDR3 is TGTGCCATCAGTCTTGGAATACAGGCGCGGGAGGGCGGTAAGCAGTACTTC.